One T cell receptor (beta chain) is described in this entry. Its antigen remains unknown. 60 Vbeta and 13 Jbeta primers were used in PCR. The repertoire was sequenced with immunoSEQ multiplex PCR; TCRdb's copy has only in-frame clones and lacks some. In the table there are more than 75,000 clones, around 89% of which are singletons. The data are from a study of cytomegalovirus exposure and HLA in healthy donors. Study-wide findings and caveats: Later analysis demonstrated an association between a missense DCLRE1C variant and TCR beta V- and J-gene trimming. Later analysis revealed greater clonal expansion in HLA-associated TCR beta chains than in equally common others. In a later analysis, the majority of CMV-associated beta chains seemingly showed HLA restriction.

The clonotype originates from a man younger than 30 in good health and CMV-seronegative. Source material: PBMCs.

The DNA of the CDR3 is TGTGCCAGCAGTTTCGACAGGCGTGGAAACACCATATATTTT. This encodes CASSFDRRGNTIYF. The genes are TRBV5-4 and TRBJ1-3, with D possibly TRBD1 on 6 matching bases. V was shortened by 5 bases and J by 3 bases, with 12 bases between the two germline ends. This CDR3 contains 14 residues. CDR1 is SGHNT and CDR2 is YYREEE in the germline V gene (reference sequence).